This TCR beta chain originates from a study of cytomegalovirus exposure and HLA in healthy donors. Study results and caveats: The availability of immune exposure information extended only to CMV serostatus.

Comment on this clone: Its antigen is not identified.

Germline V gene data show CDR1 as KGHSH and CDR2 as LQKENI. J was trimmed by 3 bases and V by 3 bases; bases with no gene match: 4. There are 14 residues in the CDR3. PCR primers comprised 60 Vbeta and 13 Jbeta primers. The data were produced by immunoSEQ multiplex PCR, yet TCRdb's version contains in-frame clones alone and is incomplete. The repertoire holds approximately 88,000 clones, 60% to 80% seen once, with 3.7% in the top ten. The receptor was derived from a man younger than 45 in good health and CMV-seronegative. Sequencing was performed on PBMCs. V usage is TRBV18 and J usage is TRBJ2-7, with 8 bases fitting TRBD1. For the CDR3, the DNA is TGTGCCAGCTCACCCAGGGGGCTGCACTACGAGCAGTACTTC. Translated: CASSPRGLHYEQYF.